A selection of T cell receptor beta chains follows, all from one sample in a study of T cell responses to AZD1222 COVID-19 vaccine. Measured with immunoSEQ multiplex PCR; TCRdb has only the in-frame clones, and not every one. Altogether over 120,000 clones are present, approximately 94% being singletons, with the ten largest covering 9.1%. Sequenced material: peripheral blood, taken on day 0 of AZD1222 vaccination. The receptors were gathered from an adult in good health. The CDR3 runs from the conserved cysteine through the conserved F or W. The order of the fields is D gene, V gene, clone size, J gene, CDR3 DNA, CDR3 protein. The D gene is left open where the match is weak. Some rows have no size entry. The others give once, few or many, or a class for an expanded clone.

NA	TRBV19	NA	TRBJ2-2	TGTGCCAGTAGTATGCGGGACAGATTCACCGGGGAGCTGTTTTTT	CASSMRDRFTGELFF
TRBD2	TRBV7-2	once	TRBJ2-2	TGTGCCAGCAGCTTAGGACTAGCGGGGAGCACCGGGGAGCTGTTTTTT	CASSLGLAGSTGELFF
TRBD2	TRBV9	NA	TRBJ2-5	TGTGCCAGCAGCGTAGGAAAGCGGGGGGGCTCGTACCAAGAGACCCAGTACTTC	CASSVGKRGGSYQETQYF
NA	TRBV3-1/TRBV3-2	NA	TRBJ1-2	TGTGCCAGCAGCCAAGAAATGAGCTTCAACTATGGCTACACCTTC	CASSQEMSFNYGYTF
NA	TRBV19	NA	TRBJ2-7	TGTGCCAGTGGACTCGCAGCCCAGAGCATCAACGAGCAGTACTTC	CASGLAAQSINEQYF
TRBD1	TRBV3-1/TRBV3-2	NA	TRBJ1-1	TGTGCCAGCAGCCACGCATTAGGGGGCAGGGGGACTGAAGCTTTCTTT	CASSHALGGRGTEAFF
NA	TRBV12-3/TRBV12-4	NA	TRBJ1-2	TGTGCCAGCAGAGACTCTGCGGGGGGCTACACCTTC	CASRDSAGGYTF
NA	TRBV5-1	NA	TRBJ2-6	TGCGCCAGCAGCTTGGCCCTGTACTCTGGGGCCAACGTCCTGACTTTC	CASSLALYSGANVLTF
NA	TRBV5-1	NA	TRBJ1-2	TGCGCCAGCAGCTTGGACCAAACGAACTATGGCTACACCTTC	CASSLDQTNYGYTF
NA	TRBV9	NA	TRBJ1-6	TGTGCCAGCAGCGTAGCCAGTAATTCACCCCTCCACTTT	CASSVASNSPLHF
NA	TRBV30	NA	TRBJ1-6	TGTGCCTGGAGTACCGAGACGATTCATTCACCCCTCCACTTT	CAWSTETIHSPLHF
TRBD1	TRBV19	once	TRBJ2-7	TGTGCCAGTAGTCCCGACAGGGGCTACGAGCAGTACTTC	CASSPDRGYEQYF
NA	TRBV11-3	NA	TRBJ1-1	TGTGCCAGCAGCACCAGGGAGCACATCGAAGCTTTCTTT	CASSTREHIEAFF
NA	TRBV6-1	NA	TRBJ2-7	TGTGCCAGCAGTGATTCCTACGAGCAGTACTTC	CASSDSYEQYF
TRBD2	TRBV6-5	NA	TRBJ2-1	TGTGCCAGCACCCCGGGGGGTCCTGAGCAGTTCTTC	CASTPGGPEQFF
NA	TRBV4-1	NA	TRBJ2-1	TGCGCCAGCAGCCAAGATCCCAGTTGGCCTGAGCAGTTCTTC	CASSQDPSWPEQFF
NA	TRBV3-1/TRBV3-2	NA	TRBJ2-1	TGTGCCAGCAGCCAAGTTATGCGGGCCTCCTACAATGAGCAGTTCTTC	CASSQVMRASYNEQFF
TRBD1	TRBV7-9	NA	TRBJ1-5	TGTGCCAGCAGCTACTTGACAGGGAGCCAGCCCCAGCATTTT	CASSYLTGSQPQHF
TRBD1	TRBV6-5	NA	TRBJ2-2	TGTGCCAGCAGCCGACAGGGGGGAAACACCGGGGAGCTGTTTTTT	CASSRQGGNTGELFF
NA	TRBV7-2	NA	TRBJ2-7	TGTGCCAGCAGCTGGCGGGCCGGAAGCTACGAGCAGTACTTC	CASSWRAGSYEQYF
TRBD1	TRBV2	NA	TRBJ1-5	TGTGCCAGCAGTGATCTGGGCAGGGGGACGAGCAATCAGCCCCAGCATTTT	CASSDLGRGTSNQPQHF
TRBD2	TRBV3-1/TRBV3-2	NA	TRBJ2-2	TGTGCCAGCAGCCAAGTCTCTCGGGGGGAGAACACCGGGGAGCTGTTTTTT	CASSQVSRGENTGELFF
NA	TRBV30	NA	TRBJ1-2	TGTGCCTGGAGTCACAGGTTGTCCTTCTATGGCTACACCTTC	CAWSHRLSFYGYTF
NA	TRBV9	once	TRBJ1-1	TGTGCCAGCAGCGTAGGGGCAGGGAACACTGAAGCTTTCTTT	CASSVGAGNTEAFF
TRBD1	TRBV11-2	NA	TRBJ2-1	TGTGCCAGCAGCTTAAATCAGGGGGCAGGTAATGAGCAGTTCTTC	CASSLNQGAGNEQFF
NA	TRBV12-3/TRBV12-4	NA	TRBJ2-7	TGTGCCAGCAGTTTGGGGGTCGAGTACGAGCAGTACTTC	CASSLGVEYEQYF
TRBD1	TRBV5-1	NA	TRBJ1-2	TGCGCCAGCAGCTTGAGACTCGAGCGGGACAGCTATGGCTACACCTTC	CASSLRLERDSYGYTF
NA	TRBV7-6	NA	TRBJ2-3	TGTGCCAGCAGCTTAGGTGGCGGGGGCACAGATACGCAGTATTTT	CASSLGGGGTDTQYF
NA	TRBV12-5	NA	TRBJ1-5	TGTGCTAGTGGTTTGTCTCAGGGGAATCAGCCCCAGCATTTT	CASGLSQGNQPQHF
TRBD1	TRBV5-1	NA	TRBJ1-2	TGCGCCAGCAGCATACAGGGGAATGGCTACACCTTC	CASSIQGNGYTF
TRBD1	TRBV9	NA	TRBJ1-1	TGTGCCAGCAGTAGGAGCGGACAGGGTGGCACTGAAGCTTTCTTT	CASSRSGQGGTEAFF
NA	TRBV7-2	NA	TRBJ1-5	TGTGCCAGCAGCTTTGACAGTTCCTATCAGCCCCAGCATTTT	CASSFDSSYQPQHF
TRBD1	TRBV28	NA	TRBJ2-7	TGTGCCAGCAGTTTACGCCGACAGGGCTCCTCCGAGCAGTACTTC	CASSLRRQGSSEQYF
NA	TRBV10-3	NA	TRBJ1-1	TGTGCCACCAATTTGCAGGCCGGACCGATCACTGAAGCTTTCTTT	CATNLQAGPITEAFF
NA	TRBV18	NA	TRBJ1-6	TGTGCCAGCTCACCAGACAGCTCCTATAATTCACCCCTCCACTTT	CASSPDSSYNSPLHF
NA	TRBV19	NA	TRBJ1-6	TGTGCCAGTACCAAAAAGGCGCACTATAATTCACCCCTCCACTTT	CASTKKAHYNSPLHF